The entry below gives a single T cell receptor beta chain sequence along with its context. The PCR was carried out with 60 Vbeta primers and 13 Jbeta primers. Authors' methods: Among the unique TCR beta chains that a later analysis counted, about 85 million in all, 9.5 million to 11 million were shared. Some clones are missing from TCRdb's copy, which holds only in-frame ones; the method was immunoSEQ multiplex PCR. That table furnishes V, J and clone size, whereas the DNA furnished D and trimming. This table holds about 100,000 clones, 76% found once. V lost 6 bases, J lost 4 bases, and 9 bases lay in between. CDR3 length: 11 residues. CDR1 SQVTM and CDR2 ANQGSEA come from the germline V gene. This record belongs to a study of cytomegalovirus exposure and HLA in healthy donors.

The origin of this receptor is a woman in her forties or fifties in good health and CMV-seropositive. This rearrangement joins TRBV29-1 to TRBJ2-5; D is possibly TRBD1 (5 bases). Input material: PBMCs. The CDR3 nucleotides read TGCAGCGTAGTTAGGGGAGAGACCCAGTACTTC. Translating gives CSVVRGETQYF. Supplemented by reference TRBV29-1 and TRBJ2-5, the full variable domain reads SAVISQKPSRDICQRGTSLTIQCQVDSQVTMMFWYRQQPGQSLTLIATANQGSEATYESGFVIDKFPISRPNLTFSTLTVSNMSPEDSSIYLCSVVRGETQYFGPGTRLLVL.